This entry concerns a single T cell receptor beta chain. The antigen is undetermined. Combined were second doses at about 4 or about 12 weeks. CDR3 size: 13 residues. Germline V lookup: CDR1 LNHDA, CDR2 SQIVND (reference sequence). V was pared by 6 bases and J by 4 bases, with 2 bases of the junction left unmatched. The assay was immunoSEQ multiplex PCR, and TCRdb's table has in-frame clones only and misses some. The sample yields approximately 91,000 clones, around 90% seen once. This specimen comes from a study of T cell responses to AZD1222 COVID-19 vaccine. Study conclusions and caveats: Within unmutated variant regions lay the reported targets of nearly half of spike-specific TCRs.

The sequenced sample was peripheral blood, obtained 28 days after the second AZD1222 dose. The V gene is TRBV19, the J gene TRBJ1-5, with TRBD1 identical over 8 bases. This TCR was sampled from an adult who received the AZD1222 COVID-19 vaccine. The CDR3 here is CASSNRGNQPQHF. DNA of the CDR3: TGTGCCAGTAGCAACAGGGGGAATCAGCCCCAGCATTTT. Full variable domain (outside the CDR3, taken from reference TRBV19 and TRBJ1-5): DGGITQSPKYLFRKEGQNVTLSCEQNLNHDAMYWYRQDPGQGLRLIYYSQIVNDFQKGDIAEGYSVSREKKESFPLTVTSAQKNPTAFYLCASSNRGNQPQHFGDGTRLSIL.